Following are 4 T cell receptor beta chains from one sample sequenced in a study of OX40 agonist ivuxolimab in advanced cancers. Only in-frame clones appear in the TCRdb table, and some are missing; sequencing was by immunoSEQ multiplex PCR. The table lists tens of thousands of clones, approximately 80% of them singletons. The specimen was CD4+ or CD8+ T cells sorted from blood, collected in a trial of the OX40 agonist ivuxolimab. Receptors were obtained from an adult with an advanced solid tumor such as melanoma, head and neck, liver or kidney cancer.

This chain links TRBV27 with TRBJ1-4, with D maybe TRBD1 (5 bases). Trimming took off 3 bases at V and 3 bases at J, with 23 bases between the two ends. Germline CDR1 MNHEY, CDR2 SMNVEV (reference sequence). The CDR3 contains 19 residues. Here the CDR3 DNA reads TGTGCCAGCAGTTTGGGTTGGTTTGGTGAAGGGGCGGCTAATGAAAAACTGTTTTTT. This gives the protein CASSLGWFGEGAANEKLFF.

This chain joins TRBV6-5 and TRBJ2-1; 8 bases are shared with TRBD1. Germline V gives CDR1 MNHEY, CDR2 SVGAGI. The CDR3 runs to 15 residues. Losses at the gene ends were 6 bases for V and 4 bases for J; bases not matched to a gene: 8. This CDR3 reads CASRAGTGLYNEQFF. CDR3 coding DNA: TGTGCCAGCAGAGCCGGGACAGGCTTATACAATGAGCAGTTCTTC.

The DNA of the CDR3 is TGTGCCACCGCGGAGTGGAGAGAGGTTGGAAAACTGTTTTTT. This encodes CATAEWREVGKLFF. V gene TRBV6-5 combines with J gene TRBJ1-4, with D hard to call. V gave up 10 bases and J gave up 10 bases, with 22 bases separating them. The CDR3 loop spans 14 amino acids. Germline V gene data show CDR1 as MNHEY and CDR2 as SVGAGI.

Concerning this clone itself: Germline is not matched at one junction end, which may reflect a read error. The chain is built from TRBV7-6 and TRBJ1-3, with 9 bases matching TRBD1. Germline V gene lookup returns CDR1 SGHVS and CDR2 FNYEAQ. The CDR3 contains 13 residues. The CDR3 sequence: CASSPGDRVVTDF. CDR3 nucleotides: TGTGCCAGCAGCCCTGGGGACAGGGTCGTTACGGATTTT.